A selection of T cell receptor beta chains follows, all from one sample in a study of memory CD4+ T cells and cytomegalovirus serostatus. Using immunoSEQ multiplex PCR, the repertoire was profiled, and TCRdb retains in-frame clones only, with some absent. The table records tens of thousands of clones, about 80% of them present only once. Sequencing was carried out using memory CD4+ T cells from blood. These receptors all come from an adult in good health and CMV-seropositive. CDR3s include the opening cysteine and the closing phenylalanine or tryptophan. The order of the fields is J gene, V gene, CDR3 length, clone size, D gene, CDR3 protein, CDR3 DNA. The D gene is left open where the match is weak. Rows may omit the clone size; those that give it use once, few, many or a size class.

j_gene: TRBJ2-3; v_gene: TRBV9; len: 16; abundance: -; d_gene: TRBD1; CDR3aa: CASSSRQGDGTDTQYF; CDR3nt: TGTGCCAGCAGCTCACGACAGGGAGACGGGACAGATACGCAGTATTTT
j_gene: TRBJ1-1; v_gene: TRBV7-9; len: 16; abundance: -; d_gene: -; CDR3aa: CASSLDDGRQAPEAFF; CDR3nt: TGTGCCAGCAGCTTAGACGATGGACGACAAGCACCTGAAGCTTTCTTT
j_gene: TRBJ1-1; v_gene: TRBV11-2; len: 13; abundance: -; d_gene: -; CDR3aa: CASSQIDSFEAFF; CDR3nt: TGTGCCAGCAGCCAAATTGACAGCTTCGAAGCTTTCTTT
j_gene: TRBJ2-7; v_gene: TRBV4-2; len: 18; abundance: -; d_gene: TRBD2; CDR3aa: CASSQGPSGRTNSYEQYF; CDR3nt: TGTGCCAGCAGCCAAGGGCCGAGCGGGAGAACGAACTCCTACGAGCAGTACTTC
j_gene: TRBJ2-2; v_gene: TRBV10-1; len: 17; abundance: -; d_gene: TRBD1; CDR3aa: CASSESGQGPRTGELFF; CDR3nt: TGCGCCAGCAGTGAGTCAGGACAGGGGCCCCGCACCGGGGAGCTGTTTTTT
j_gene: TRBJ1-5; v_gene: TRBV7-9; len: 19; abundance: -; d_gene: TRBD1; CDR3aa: CASSHGRPGTAESNQPQHF; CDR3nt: TGTGCCAGCAGCCATGGCAGGCCTGGGACAGCCGAATCCAATCAGCCCCAGCATTTT
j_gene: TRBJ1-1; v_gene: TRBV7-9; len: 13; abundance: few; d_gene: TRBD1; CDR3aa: CASSRDRGTEAFF; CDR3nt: TGTGCCAGCAGCAGGGACAGGGGGACTGAAGCTTTCTTT
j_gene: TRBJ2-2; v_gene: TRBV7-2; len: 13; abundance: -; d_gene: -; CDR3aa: CASRRDRTGELFF; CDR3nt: TGTGCCAGCCGGCGGGATAGGACCGGGGAGCTGTTTTTT
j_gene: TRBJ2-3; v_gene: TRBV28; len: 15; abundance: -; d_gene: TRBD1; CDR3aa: CASSPNTGARDTQYF; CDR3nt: TGTGCCAGCAGTCCAAATACAGGGGCTCGAGATACGCAGTATTTT
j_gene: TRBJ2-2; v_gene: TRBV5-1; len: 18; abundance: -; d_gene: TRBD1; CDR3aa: CASSLRVQGAQNTGELFF; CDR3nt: TGCGCCAGCAGCTTGAGGGTACAGGGGGCGCAGAACACCGGGGAGCTGTTTTTT
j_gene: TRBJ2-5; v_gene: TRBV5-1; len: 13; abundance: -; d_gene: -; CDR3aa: CASSLERAETQYF; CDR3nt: TGCGCCAGCAGCTTGGAGCGAGCAGAGACCCAGTACTTC
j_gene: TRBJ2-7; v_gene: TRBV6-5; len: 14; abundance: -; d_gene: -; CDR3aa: CASSSRWDSYEQYF; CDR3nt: TGTGCCAGCAGTTCCAGGTGGGACTCCTACGAGCAGTACTTC
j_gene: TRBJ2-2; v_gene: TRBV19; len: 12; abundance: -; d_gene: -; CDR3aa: CASSSDTGELFF; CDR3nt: TGTGCCAGTAGTTCCGACACCGGGGAGCTGTTTTTT
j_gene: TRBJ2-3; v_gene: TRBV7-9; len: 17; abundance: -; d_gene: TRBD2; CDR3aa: CASSLGFGTSVPDTQYF; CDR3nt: TGTGCCAGCAGCTTAGGCTTTGGCACTAGCGTCCCAGATACGCAGTATTTT
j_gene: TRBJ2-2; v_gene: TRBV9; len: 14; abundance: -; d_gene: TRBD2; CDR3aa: CASSLGLSTGELFF; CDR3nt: TGTGCCAGCAGCCTGGGACTAAGCACCGGGGAGCTGTTTTTT
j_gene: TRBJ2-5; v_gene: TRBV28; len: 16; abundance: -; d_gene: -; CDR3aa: CASSLWSASDQETQYF; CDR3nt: TGTGCCAGCAGTTTATGGTCCGCGTCGGATCAAGAGACCCAGTACTTC
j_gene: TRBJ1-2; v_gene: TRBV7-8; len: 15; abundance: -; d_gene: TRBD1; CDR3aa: CASSAQGAGNYGYTF; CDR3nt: TGTGCCAGCAGCGCCCAGGGGGCGGGGAACTATGGCTACACCTTC
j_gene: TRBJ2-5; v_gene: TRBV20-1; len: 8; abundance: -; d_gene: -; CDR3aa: CSVYRKYF; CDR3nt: TGCAGTGTTTATAGGAAGTACTTC
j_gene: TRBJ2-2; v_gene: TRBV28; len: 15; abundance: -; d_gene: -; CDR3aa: CASSLALPNTGELFF; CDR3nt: TGTGCCAGCAGTTTGGCCCTGCCGAACACCGGGGAGCTGTTTTTT
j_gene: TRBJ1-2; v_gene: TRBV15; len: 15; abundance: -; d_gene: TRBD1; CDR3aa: CATSRGGAGGYGYTF; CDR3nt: TGTGCCACCAGCAGAGGAGGGGCAGGGGGGTATGGCTACACCTTC
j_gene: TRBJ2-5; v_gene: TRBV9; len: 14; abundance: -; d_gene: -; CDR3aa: CASSVVWGEETQYF; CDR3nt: TGTGCCAGCAGCGTAGTTTGGGGTGAAGAGACCCAGTACTTC
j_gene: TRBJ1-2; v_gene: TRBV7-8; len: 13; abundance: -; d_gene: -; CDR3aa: CASSLDWNYGYTF; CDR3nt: TGTGCCAGCAGCTTAGACTGGAACTATGGCTACACCTTC
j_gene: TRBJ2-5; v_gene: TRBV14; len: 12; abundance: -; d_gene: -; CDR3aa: CASSQGQETQYF; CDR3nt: TGTGCCAGCAGCCAGGGCCAAGAGACCCAGTACTTC
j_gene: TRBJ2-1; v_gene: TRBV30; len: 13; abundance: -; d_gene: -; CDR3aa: CAWSVRSINEQFF; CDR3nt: TGTGCCTGGAGTGTAAGATCGATCAATGAGCAGTTCTTC
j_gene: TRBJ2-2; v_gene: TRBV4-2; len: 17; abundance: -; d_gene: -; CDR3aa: CASSQDWGQTNTGELFF; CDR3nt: TGTGCCAGCAGCCAAGACTGGGGGCAGACGAACACCGGGGAGCTGTTTTTT
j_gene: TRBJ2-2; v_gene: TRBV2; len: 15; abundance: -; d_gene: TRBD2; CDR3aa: CASISLAGEAGELFF; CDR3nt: TGTGCCAGCATCTCTCTAGCGGGAGAGGCCGGGGAGCTGTTTTTT
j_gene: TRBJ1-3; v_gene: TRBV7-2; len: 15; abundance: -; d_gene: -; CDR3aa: CASSLSGSSGNTIYF; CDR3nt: TGTGCCAGCAGCTTATCGGGTTCGTCTGGAAACACCATATATTTT
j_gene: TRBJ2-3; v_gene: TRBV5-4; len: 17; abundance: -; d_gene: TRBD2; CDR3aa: CASSLPSGGAPTDTQYF; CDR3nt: TGTGCCAGCTCCCTTCCTAGCGGGGGGGCCCCCACAGATACGCAGTATTTT